This T cell receptor (beta chain) was retrieved from a study of T cell responses to AZD1222 COVID-19 vaccine. Broader study findings: Clonal diversity was possibly underestimated, and the donors were mostly white British, with more females. Two doses of AZD1222 preceded a rise in Spike-specific TCR breadth and depth. Close to half of all spike-specific TCRs reportedly target regions of the variants that are unmutated.

Clones were sequenced by immunoSEQ multiplex PCR, and TCRdb holds only the in-frame ones, with some missing. Counted here are 100,000 to 120,000 clones, 88% occurring once; the ten biggest clones make up around 1.5%. This clone was detected a few times. Its cognate antigen is unknown. Looked up from germline, CDR1 is LGHDT and CDR2 is YNNKEL (reference sequence). The CDR3 covers 14 residues. V gave up 5 bases and J gave up 4 bases; unmatched junction bases: 7. This chain connects TRBV3-1 (or the pseudogene TRBV3-2) to TRBJ2-5; 7 bases map to TRBD2. Sample: peripheral blood, taken on day 0 of AZD1222 vaccination. The TCR was taken from an adult in good health. Written as DNA, the CDR3 is TGTGCCAGCAGCTCGAGGACTAGTGGAGAGACCCAGTACTTC. Its protein product is CASSSRTSGETQYF.